This T cell receptor (beta chain) was obtained from a study of tumor-infiltrating lymphocytes in oesophageal squamous cell carcinoma (dated by TCRdb to about 2016). With termini counted, the CDR3 has 9 amino acids. CDR1 and CDR2, per the germline V gene (reference sequence), are MNHNY and SVGAGI. About this clonotype: The target of this receptor is not known. The CDR3 does not close with the conserved phenylalanine or tryptophan, likely indicating a read error. No DNA is shown, since the ends of the CDR3 on it are uncertain; the CDR3 is the one TCRdb lists.

Libraries were built with PCR. Sequenced on an Illumina HiSeq 1500. The raw public reads went through TCRdb reprocessing: fastp at Q25, MiXCR clone calling, in-frame beta chains kept. CDR3 protein sequences are deduplicated, and each keeps its most common genes and DNA. The sample records about 15,000 distinct CDR3 sequences, 50% of which are singletons. Approximately 15% of the sample comes from the top ten. The receptor chain draws on TRBV6-6 and TRBJ2-2; the DNA was not used to check the table's D call, TRBD2. Sequencing was carried out using esophageal tumor tissue. The source is a male donor with esophageal squamous cell carcinoma. Here the CDR3 is given as CASSYSGLA.